This TCR beta chain was retrieved from a study of blood T cell repertoires in COVID-19. Study at large: Samples taken during acute and convalescent COVID-19 were collected in the United States, Italy and Spain. The analysed material was cDNA or gDNA that came from T cells, B-cell-depleted T cells, or PBMCs.

Only in-frame clones appear in the TCRdb table, and some are missing; sequencing was by immunoSEQ multiplex PCR. The data show 180,000 or so clones, approximately 85% seen once. CDR1 is SGHTA, CDR2 FQGNSA, per germline. CDR3 length equals 13 residues. V lost 5 bases and J 9 bases, leaving 14 bases between the germline ends. Sequencing was performed on peripheral blood. The sequence was collected from a woman aged 60 to 75 with acute or convalescent COVID-19. The chain has TRBV7-2 and TRBJ2-1; D is possibly TRBD2 (6 bases). The CDR3 is CASSPPTSFEQFF. The CDR3 DNA follows: TGTGCCAGCAGCCCCCCGACTAGTTTTGAGCAGTTCTTC.